This T cell receptor beta chain stems from a study of blood T cells in healthy people across ages. This clonotype showed up just a few times. PCR was performed a second time for about 6 to 12 cycles using a sample-barcoded 5' primer and a J-beta primer mix. TCRdb called the 5' RACE reads again in MiXCR, with one record for every CDR3 protein. The sample carries approximately 2,000,000 distinct CDR3 sequences, about two fifths recorded once. The receptor's source is a human donor in good health. Sequencing was performed on blood.

In DNA, the CDR3 is TGCGCCAGCAGCTCGACAGACGAGACAGGGAGTTACGAGCAGTACTTC. It is translated as CASSSTDETGSYEQYF. The chain recombines TRBV5-1 with TRBJ2-7; 7 bases are shared with TRBD1. The CDR3 is 16 amino acids. CDR1 is SGHRS and CDR2 is YFSETQ in the germline V gene. V trimming: 3 bases; J trimming: 4 bases; junction bases outside the gene matches: 13.